Reported below is one T cell receptor (beta chain). As yet, its antigen is unknown. Vbeta (60) and Jbeta (13) primers were used in the PCR. Sequencing used immunoSEQ multiplex PCR; TCRdb keeps in-frame clones, though not all of them. The sample gives roughly 150,000 clones, around 84% of which show up once; 2% to 2.5% is in the top ten. This entry comes from a study of cytomegalovirus exposure and HLA in healthy donors. Turning to the study itself: Ancestry clustering placed about four fifths of around 400 genotyped donors in the Caucasian-associated cluster.

Overall study results and limits: For most subjects, TCR beta sequences were reported to predict HLA-A and HLA-B alleles with accuracy. Most TCR sequences showed up rarely, but some public TCRs showed up in many donors.

Per germline, CDR1 MRHNA and CDR2 SNTAGT. Deletions cut 6 bases from V and 4 bases from J, with 15 bases between. CDR3 length: 15 residues. The chain combines TRBV6-4 with TRBJ2-2, with TRBD2 as a possible D gene (5 bases). This TCR came from a boy between 2 and 10 years old in good health and CMV-seronegative. Material: PBMCs. This chain's CDR3 is CASSSRGTLTGELFF. In nucleotides, the CDR3 is TGTGCCAGCAGCTCCCGGGGTACACTCACCGGGGAGCTGTTTTTT.